This T cell receptor (beta chain) was profiled in a study of blood T cells in healthy people across ages (dated by TCRdb to about 2015). With regard to the full study: In model experiments, template switching captured about one uniquely barcoded TCR beta cDNA molecule for every two T cells. For two donors (one aged 18 to 30 and one aged 80 or older), the study analyzed two additional independent replicas of 1 million unique cDNA reads from the same blood draw. The study measured age-related changes in TCR beta repertoire diversity using deep sequencing normalized with unique cDNA molecular identifiers. The donors were split into four age groups: young (average around 15 years), middle-aged (roughly 40), aged (approximately 60) and long-lived (roughly 77).

The 40 or so donors, aged about 6 to 90 years, were systemically healthy Caucasian individuals from Russia. Each donor gave 8 to 10 milliliters of peripheral blood, drawn into EDTA-treated Vacutainer tubes. PBMCs were isolated by Ficoll-Paque density-gradient centrifugation, with at least 7 million obtained per sample. Total RNA was extracted from PBMCs with Trizol reagent, with at least 5.5 micrograms obtained per sample. Naive CD45RAhigh/CD27high T cell percentages were measured by flow cytometry on a PBMC aliquot from every donor. Library preparation used 5' RACE. Instrument on record: Illumina HiSeq 2500. A second PCR of roughly 6 to 11 cycles was run with a J-beta primer mix and a sample-barcoded 5' primer. A unique molecular identifier was introduced onto each TCR beta cDNA molecule by a template-switch 5' adaptor carrying 12 random nucleotides. Each sample yielded at least 2.5 million CDR3-containing paired-end reads. The Mint cDNA synthesis kit, primed by a TRBC-specific oligonucleotide, was used to synthesize first-strand cDNA from all RNA. All cDNA was treated with uracil-DNA glycosylase and then went through a first 18-cycle PCR with the universal primers M1SS and BC2_uni_R. The study's own analysis went as follows. Normalization of each sample was performed by random selection of 1 million high-quality reads, each carrying a distinct molecular identifier. Instead of being binned into consensus sequences, reads that shared molecular identifiers were thrown out. MiTCR, run with a Q25 quality threshold and the strictest error-elimination algorithm, handled CDR3 identification, clonotype clustering and error correction. A nonparametric unseen species model using Euler transformation provided a lower-bound estimate of total TCR beta diversity. TCRdb's own reprocessing of the public reads used fastp at Q25 and MiXCR and kept productive beta chains. Merged by CDR3 protein, the rows form single entries marked with the most common genes and DNA. TCRdb, rather than the study authors, made the V and J calls. For this sample the table gives roughly 800,000 distinct CDR3 sequences, of which around 25% were detected only once. The ten largest make up 3% of the sample.

Inclusive of the bounding cysteine and phenylalanine, the CDR3 is 14 residues long. Only the CDR3 DNA is retained, 42 bases long and in frame from the first base. V loses 2 bases of germline sequence and J loses 2 bases, and the interval between the two ends is 4 bases. The study at large found these results: Since profiling was done on bulk unsorted PBMCs, naive and antigen-experienced compartments could not be conclusively compared. There was a strong correlation between observed TCR beta diversity and the percentage of naive T cells measured by flow cytometry. Observed TCR beta diversity per million T cells fell roughly linearly with age, and a significant reduction was already apparent by age about 36. Compared with the aged group, the long-lived group had more naive CD4+ T cells, fewer expanded clones and increased TCR diversity, a pattern suggesting age selection. Because the CMV infection status of the donors was unknown, age-related changes in expanded clonotypes may potentially have been confounded. Estimates of total diversity from one million sequenced T cells were regarded as lower bounds and underestimates.

At least ten counts were recorded for this clonotype. No cognate antigen has been identified for it. No base qualities exist here, and no much larger clone lies one base off it. These data also featured in a second study, about T cells of mothers and their children. From that second study: Donors were nine systemically healthy Caucasian individuals: three mothers and their six children. cDNA synthesis used all of the extracted RNA, with approximately 1.6 ug of RNA in each 15 ul reaction. In the second PCR, the M1S primer added sample barcodes and 2-4 random nucleotides. More than 9 million TCR beta CDR3 reads were obtained from each mother, and about 3 million reads were obtained from each child. TCR recombination output is similarly shaped by thymic selection in related and unrelated pairs, with a minor effect exerted by inherited differences. Normalized repertoire overlap was always slightly but never significantly higher in related than unrelated mother-child pairs. Persistent microchimeric T cell clones were not detected, at a sensitivity of 95 to 100 clones per million clonotypes. Deep NGS was used in the study to compare the TCR beta repertoires of mothers and children and to look for features that separate related mother-child pairs from unrelated individuals. Mothers averaged about 40 +/- 4 years of age and children averaged approximately 12 +/- 4 years. After adapter ligation with NEBNext reagents, the libraries were sequenced on Illumina HiSeq 2000 with 100+100 nt paired-end reads. Mother and child libraries were prepared a month apart and sequenced in separate runs to prevent cross-contamination. Each donor had between roughly 450,000 and 2,100,000 distinct TCR beta clonotypes identified. Naive TCR beta clonotypes were estimated from low-frequency clonotypes matched to each donor's FACS-determined naive share, without sorting.

The chain is encoded by TRBV12-3 or TRBV12-4 joined to TRBJ2-6, with the D segment identity uncertain. The specimen was blood. The clonotype comes from a boy aged 10-17 years in good health. Here the CDR3 is given as CASSLFPGANVLTF. The DNA reads as follows: TGTGCCAGCAGTTTATTTCCTGGGGCCAACGTCCTGACTTTC.